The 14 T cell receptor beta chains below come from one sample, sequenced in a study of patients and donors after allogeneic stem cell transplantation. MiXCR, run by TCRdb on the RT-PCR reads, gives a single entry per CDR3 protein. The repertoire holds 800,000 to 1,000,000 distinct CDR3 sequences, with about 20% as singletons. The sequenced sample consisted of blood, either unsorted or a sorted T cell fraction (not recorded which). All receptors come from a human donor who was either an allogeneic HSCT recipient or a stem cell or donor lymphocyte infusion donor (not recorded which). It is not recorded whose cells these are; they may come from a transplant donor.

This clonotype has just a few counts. The CDR3 loop is CASSQVANRDTQYF. CDR3 nucleotides: TGCGCCAGCAGCCAAGTTGCGAATCGAGATACGCAGTATTTT. The chain uses TRBV4-1 and TRBJ2-3; D unclear. CDR3 size: 14 residues. The V end was cut by 1 base, the J end by 5 bases, with 10 bases between. Germline values: CDR1 MGHRA, CDR2 YSYEKL.

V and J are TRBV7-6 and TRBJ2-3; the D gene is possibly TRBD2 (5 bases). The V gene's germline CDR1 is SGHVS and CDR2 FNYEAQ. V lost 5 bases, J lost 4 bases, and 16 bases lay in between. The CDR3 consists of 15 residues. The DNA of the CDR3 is TGTGCCAGCAGCCCGAGGGTAGTAATACCAGATACGCAGTATTTT. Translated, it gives CASSPRVVIPDTQYF.

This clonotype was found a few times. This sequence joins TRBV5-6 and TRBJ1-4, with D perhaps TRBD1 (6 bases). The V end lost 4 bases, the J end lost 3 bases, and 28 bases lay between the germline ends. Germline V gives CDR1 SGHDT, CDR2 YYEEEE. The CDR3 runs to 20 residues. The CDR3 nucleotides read TGTGCCAGCAGCGCAGGACCCCCCGGGGGCAAGGACGGAGCTAATGAAAAACTGTTTTTT. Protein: CASSAGPPGGKDGANEKLFF.

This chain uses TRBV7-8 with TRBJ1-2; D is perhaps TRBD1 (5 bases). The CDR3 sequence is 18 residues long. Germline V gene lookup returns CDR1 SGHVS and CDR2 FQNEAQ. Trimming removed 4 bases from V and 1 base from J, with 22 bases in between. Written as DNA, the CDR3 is TGTGCCAGCAGCTCCCGATGGAGGGGAGAAAAGTTTAACTATGGCTACACCTTC. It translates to CASSSRWRGEKFNYGYTF.

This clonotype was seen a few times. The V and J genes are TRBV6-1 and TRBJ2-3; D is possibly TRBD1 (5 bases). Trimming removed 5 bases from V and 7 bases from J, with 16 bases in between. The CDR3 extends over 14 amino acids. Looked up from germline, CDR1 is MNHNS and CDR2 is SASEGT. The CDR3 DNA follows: TGTGCCAGCAGTCCGCAGGGAACTCCTAATACGCAGTATTTT. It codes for CASSPQGTPNTQYF.

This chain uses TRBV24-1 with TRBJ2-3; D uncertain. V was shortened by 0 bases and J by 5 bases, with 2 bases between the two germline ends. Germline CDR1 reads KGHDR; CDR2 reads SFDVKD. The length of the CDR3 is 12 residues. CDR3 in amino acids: CATSDLRDTQYF. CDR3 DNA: TGTGCCACCAGTGATTTGCGAGATACGCAGTATTTT.

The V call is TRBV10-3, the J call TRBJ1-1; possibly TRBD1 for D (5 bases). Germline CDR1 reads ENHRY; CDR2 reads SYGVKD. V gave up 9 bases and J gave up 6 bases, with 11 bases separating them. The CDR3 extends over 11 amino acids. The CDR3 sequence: CAIRGRAEAFF. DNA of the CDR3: TGTGCCATTAGGGGTCGGGCTGAAGCTTTCTTT.

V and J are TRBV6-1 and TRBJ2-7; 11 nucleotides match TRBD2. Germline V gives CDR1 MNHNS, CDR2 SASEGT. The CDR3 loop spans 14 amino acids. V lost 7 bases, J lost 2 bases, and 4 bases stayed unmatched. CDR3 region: CASKGLAGAYEQYF. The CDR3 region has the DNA TGTGCCAGCAAAGGACTAGCGGGCGCCTACGAGCAGTACTTC.

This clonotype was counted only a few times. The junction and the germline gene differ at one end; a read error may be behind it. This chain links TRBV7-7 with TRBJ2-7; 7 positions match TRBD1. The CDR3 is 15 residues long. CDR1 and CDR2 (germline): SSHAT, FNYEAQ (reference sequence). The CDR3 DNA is TGTGCTAGCAGCTTAGGAGGACAGGAGTCCTACGAGCAGTACTTC. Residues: CASSLGGQESYEQYF.

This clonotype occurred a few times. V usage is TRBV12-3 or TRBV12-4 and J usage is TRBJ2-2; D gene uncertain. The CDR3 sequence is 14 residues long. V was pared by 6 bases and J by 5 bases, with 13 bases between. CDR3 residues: CASSPSGRTGELFF. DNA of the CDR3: TGTGCCAGCAGCCCATCTGGTCGGACCGGGGAGCTGTTTTTT.

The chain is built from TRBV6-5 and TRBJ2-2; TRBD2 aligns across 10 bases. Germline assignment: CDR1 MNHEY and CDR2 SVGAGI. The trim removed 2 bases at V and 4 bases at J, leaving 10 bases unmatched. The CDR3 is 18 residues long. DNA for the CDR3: TGTGCCAGCAGTTACCATACTGATAGCGGGGGGCCCACCGGGGAGCTGTTTTTT. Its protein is CASSYHTDSGGPTGELFF.

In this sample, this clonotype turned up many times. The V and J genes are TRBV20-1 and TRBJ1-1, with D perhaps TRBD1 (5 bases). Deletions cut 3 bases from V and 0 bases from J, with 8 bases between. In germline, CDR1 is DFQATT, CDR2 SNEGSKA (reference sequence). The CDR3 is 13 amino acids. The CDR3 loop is CSARPGMNTEAFF. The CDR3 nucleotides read TGCAGTGCTAGGCCAGGGATGAACACTGAAGCTTTCTTT.

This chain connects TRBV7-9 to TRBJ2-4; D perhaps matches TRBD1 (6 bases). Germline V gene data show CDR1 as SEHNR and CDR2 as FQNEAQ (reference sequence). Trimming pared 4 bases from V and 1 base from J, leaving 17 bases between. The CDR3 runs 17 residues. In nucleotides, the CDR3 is TGTGCCAGCAGCTCCCTGGGGACCAGGGGCGCCAAAAACATTCAGTACTTC. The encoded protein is CASSSLGTRGAKNIQYF.

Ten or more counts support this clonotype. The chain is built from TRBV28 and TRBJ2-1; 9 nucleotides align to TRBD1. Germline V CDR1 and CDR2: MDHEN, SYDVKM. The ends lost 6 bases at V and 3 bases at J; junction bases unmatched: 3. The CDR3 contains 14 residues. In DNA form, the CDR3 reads TGTGCCAGCAGCCACAGGGGGCACTACAATGAGCAGTTCTTC. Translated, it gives CASSHRGHYNEQFF.